This T cell receptor beta chain comes out of a study of radiation and T cells in renal cell carcinoma. This CDR3 comprises 16 residues. Germline CDR1 reads MGHRA; CDR2 reads YSYEKL. V lost 1 base to trimming and J lost 2 bases; unmatched junction nucleotides: 6. About this clone: The sample has other DNA sequences that encode this CDR3 too.

The time point: blood 4 weeks post-SBRT, at nephrectomy. Treatment defined: 15 Gy SBRT to primary tumor, nephrectomy 4 weeks later. TCRdb's copy holds only in-frame clones and misses some; the assay was immunoSEQ multiplex PCR. The sample shows under 35,000 clones, approximately 81% of them seen only once. This clonotype was sampled from a man aged 55-75 years with renal cell carcinoma. The sample consisted of blood, taken from a patient whose treatment included radiotherapy and nephrectomy. The chain carries TRBV4-1 and TRBJ2-7; 9 nucleotides match TRBD1. Here the CDR3 reads CASSQGPGQGTYEQYF. For the CDR3, the DNA is TGCGCCAGCAGCCAAGGTCCGGGACAGGGCACCTACGAGCAGTACTTC.